Here is one T cell receptor (beta chain) with its context. What it recognizes is unknown. This entry comes from a study of cytomegalovirus exposure and HLA in healthy donors. Per germline, CDR1 SGHAT and CDR2 FQNNGV. The CDR3 totals 18 residues. V gave up 1 base and J gave up 4 bases, with 23 bases separating them. The study's findings and limits: The authors considered a cluster of highly shared sequence variants likely to be a sequencing artifact. Associated with HLA alleles at 0.05 false discovery rate in a later analysis were 15,000 to 20,000 TCR beta sequences. TCR beta sequences reportedly predicted the HLA-A and HLA-B alleles of most subjects accurately.

The study ran its PCR with 60 Vbeta and 13 Jbeta primers. The table came from immunoSEQ multiplex PCR; TCRdb's copy has only in-frame clones and leaves some out. The sample lists around 200,000 clones, roughly 80% occurring once. The receptor was derived from a girl aged 2-10 years in good health and CMV-seronegative. Sequencing was done on a sample of PBMCs. The chain uses TRBV11-2 and TRBJ2-7, with D maybe TRBD2 (6 bases). The CDR3 region has the DNA TGTGCCAGCAGCTTAGTTATATCAGGCGGGGCATGGGGTTACGAGCAGTACTTC. This codes for CASSLVISGGAWGYEQYF. Full variable domain (rest looked up from reference TRBV11-2 and TRBJ2-7): EAGVAQSPRYKIIEKRQSVAFWCNPISGHATLYWYQQILGQGPKLLIQFQNNGVVDDSQLPKDRFSAERLKGVDSTLKIQPAKLEDSAVYLCASSLVISGGAWGYEQYFGPGTRLTVT.